The present TCR beta chain was sequenced within a study of regulatory T cells in long-lasting Graves disease. This clonotype was seen at least ten times. Antigen unknown. Time point given: newly diagnosed GD, antithyroid drugs for less than 3 months. Researchers made the TCR library from RNA that was extracted from PBMCs. Whole-study findings and limits: Persistent Graves' patients showed less TCR diversity than newly diagnosed patients showed.

TCR beta libraries were built with iRepertoire HTBI primers and Arm-PCR of CDR3 regions. TCRdb reanalysed the multiplex PCR reads using MiXCR and keeps one entry per CDR3 protein. The sample includes around 320,000 distinct CDR3 sequences, over 15% of them seen just once. CDR3 length: 14 amino acids. Trimming removed 4 bases at V and 3 bases at J, with 14 bases between. The germline CDR1 and CDR2 sequences are SGHDT and YYEEEE. This sample also appeared in a second study, on T cells in Graves' hyperthyroidism and ophthalmopathy. Per that paper: For the diagnoses, clinical symptoms, serum thyroxine and TRAb, thyroid ultrasound and orbital computed tomography were used. HTBI primers were employed in a first-round RT-PCR of the TCR CDR3.

Sequences were derived from peripheral blood mononuclear cells (PBMCs), sampled at new diagnosis, from a patient treated with antithyroid drugs. V is TRBV5-6 and J is TRBJ2-7; weak D call: TRBD1 (8 bases). The TCR originated in a man aged 35 to 55 with Graves disease. The CDR3 is CASSAGDRIYEQYF. The CDR3 DNA sequence: TGTGCCAGCAGCGCGGGGGACAGGATCTACGAGCAGTACTTC.